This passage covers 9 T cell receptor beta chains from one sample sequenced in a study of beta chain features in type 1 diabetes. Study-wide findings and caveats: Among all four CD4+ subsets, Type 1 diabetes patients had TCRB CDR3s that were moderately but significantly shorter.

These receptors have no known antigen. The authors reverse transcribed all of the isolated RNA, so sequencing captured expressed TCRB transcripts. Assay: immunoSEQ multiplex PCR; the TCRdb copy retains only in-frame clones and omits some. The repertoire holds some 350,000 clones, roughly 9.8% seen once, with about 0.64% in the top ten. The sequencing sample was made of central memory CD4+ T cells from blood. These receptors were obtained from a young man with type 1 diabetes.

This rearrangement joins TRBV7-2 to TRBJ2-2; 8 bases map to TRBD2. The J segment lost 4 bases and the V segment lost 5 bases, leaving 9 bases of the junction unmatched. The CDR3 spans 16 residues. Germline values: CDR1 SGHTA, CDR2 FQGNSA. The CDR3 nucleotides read TGTGCCAGCAGCCACGGTCTAGCGGGTATCACCGGGGAGCTGTTTTTT. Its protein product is CASSHGLAGITGELFF.

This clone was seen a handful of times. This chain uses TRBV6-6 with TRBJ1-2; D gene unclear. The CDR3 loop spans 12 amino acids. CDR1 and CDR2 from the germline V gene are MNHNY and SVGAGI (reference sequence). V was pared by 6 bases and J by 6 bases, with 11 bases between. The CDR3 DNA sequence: TGTGCCAGCAGCCCTACGGAAGATGGCTACACCTTC. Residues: CASSPTEDGYTF.

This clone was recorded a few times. The CDR3 loop is CASSQDRGGSYEQYF. Written as DNA, the CDR3 is TGTGCCAGCAGTCAAGACAGGGGAGGGTCCTACGAGCAGTACTTC. The chain joins TRBV7-2 to TRBJ2-7; possible D gene TRBD1, 8 bases. The V end lost 6 bases, the J end lost 1 base, and 16 bases lay between the germline ends. CDR3 length: 15 amino acids. CDR1 and CDR2 from the germline V gene are SGHTA and FQGNSA.

CDR3 in amino acids: CASSFGGQLYNEQFF. DNA of the CDR3: TGTGCCAGCAGCTTTGGGGGACAGCTCTACAATGAGCAGTTCTTC. This chain connects TRBV5-4 to TRBJ2-1; 7 nucleotides line up with TRBD1. The CDR3 has 15 residues. The trim removed 2 bases at V and 3 bases at J, leaving 5 bases unmatched. Per germline, CDR1 SGHNT and CDR2 YYREEE (reference sequence).

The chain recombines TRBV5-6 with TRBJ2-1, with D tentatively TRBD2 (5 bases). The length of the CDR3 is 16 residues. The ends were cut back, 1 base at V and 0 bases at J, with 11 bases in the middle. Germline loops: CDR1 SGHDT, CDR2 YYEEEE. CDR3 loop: CASSLTSGFSYNEQFF. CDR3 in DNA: TGTGCCAGCAGCTTGACTTCGGGGTTCTCCTACAATGAGCAGTTCTTC.

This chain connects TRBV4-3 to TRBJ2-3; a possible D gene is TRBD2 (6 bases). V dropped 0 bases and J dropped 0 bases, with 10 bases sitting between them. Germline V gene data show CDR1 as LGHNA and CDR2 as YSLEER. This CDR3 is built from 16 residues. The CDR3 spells CASSQEWGTSTDTQYF. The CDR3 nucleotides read TGCGCCAGCAGCCAAGAGTGGGGGACTAGCACAGATACGCAGTATTTT.

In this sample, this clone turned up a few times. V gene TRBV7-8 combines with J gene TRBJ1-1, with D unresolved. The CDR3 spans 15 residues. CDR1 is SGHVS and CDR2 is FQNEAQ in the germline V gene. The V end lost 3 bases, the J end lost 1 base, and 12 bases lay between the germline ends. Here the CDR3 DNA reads TGTGCCAGCAGCTTTATCTTGCGTCGGAACACTGAAGCTTTCTTT. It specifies CASSFILRRNTEAFF.

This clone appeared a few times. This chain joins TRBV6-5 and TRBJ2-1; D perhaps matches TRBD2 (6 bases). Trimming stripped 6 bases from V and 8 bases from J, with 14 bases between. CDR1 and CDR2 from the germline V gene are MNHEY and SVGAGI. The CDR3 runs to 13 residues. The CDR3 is CASRSTGVDEQFF. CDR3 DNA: TGTGCCAGCAGATCAACGGGGGTAGATGAGCAGTTCTTC.

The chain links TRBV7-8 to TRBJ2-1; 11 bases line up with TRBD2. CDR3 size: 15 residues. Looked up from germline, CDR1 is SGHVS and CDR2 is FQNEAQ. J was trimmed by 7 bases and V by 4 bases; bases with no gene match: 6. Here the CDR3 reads CASSYLRTSGNEQFF. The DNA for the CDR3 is TGTGCCAGCAGCTACCTCCGGACTAGCGGGAATGAGCAGTTCTTC.